This TCR beta chain was sequenced during a study of a mutant IDH1 vaccine in newly diagnosed glioma. Study at large: Vaccination started 4-6 weeks after radiotherapy alone, or with temozolomide cycles.

Time point of the sample: week 23, last vaccination. Doses comprised 300 ug of mutant IDH1 20-mer peptide each, plus topical imiquimod. The V gene's germline CDR1 is SGHVS and CDR2 FQNEAQ. CDR3 length: 14 amino acids. Trimming shortened V by 9 bases and J by 2 bases, and 13 bases separated the two germline ends. Turning to this clone: Its antigen is unknown.

Assay: immunoSEQ multiplex PCR; the TCRdb copy retains only in-frame clones and omits some. The table records around 11,000 clones, roughly 88% of them present only once. The origin of this receptor is a woman aged 40 to 55 with glioma. Some clones in this sample may be carry-over from other donors' samples. The specimen comprised PBMCs, sampled from a glioma patient whose treatment included an IDH1 peptide vaccine. This chain joins TRBV7-8 and TRBJ2-2; D not resolved. The CDR3 sequence is CASCYTPNTGELFF. The CDR3 DNA sequence: TGTGCCAGTTGCTACACTCCTAACACCGGGGAGCTGTTTTTT.